The rows below give T cell receptor beta chains drawn from one sample of a study of T cells in localized non-small cell lung cancer. The protocol was immunoSEQ multiplex PCR, while the TCRdb copy is restricted to in-frame clones and leaves out a portion. The table has 130,000 or so clones, around 90% seen once. Material: peripheral blood, obtained before any cancer treatment. Receptor source: a female donor over 55 with stage I lung adenocarcinoma. CDR3s include the opening cysteine and the closing phenylalanine or tryptophan. A D gene is named only where the DNA matches it firmly. Clone size, where shown, is once, few, many, or a class for clones that have expanded.

d_gene	v_gene	j_gene	abundance	CDR3aa	CDR3nt
TRBD1	TRBV18	TRBJ2-3	.	CASSPSGGAGDTQYF	TGTGCCAGCTCACCGTCAGGGGGCGCGGGAGATACGCAGTATTTT
.	TRBV2	TRBJ2-7	.	CASSTVRGEQYF	TGTGCCAGCAGCACCGTTCGCGGGGAGCAGTACTTC
TRBD2	TRBV5-1	TRBJ2-7	.	CASSLAVRGYEQYF	TGCGCCAGCAGCTTGGCGGTGCGGGGGTACGAGCAGTACTTC
.	TRBV6-5	TRBJ1-1	.	CASSYRKGNTEAFF	TGTGCCAGCAGTTACCGTAAAGGGAACACTGAAGCTTTCTTT
TRBD1	TRBV9	TRBJ2-7	.	CASSPRTGSYEQYF	TGTGCCAGCAGCCCCAGGACAGGGTCCTACGAGCAGTACTTC
.	TRBV7-6	TRBJ2-3	.	CASSLAGETDTQYF	TGTGCCAGCAGCTTAGCGGGAGAGACAGATACGCAGTATTTT
TRBD1	TRBV6-6	TRBJ2-7	.	CASSYVDRSYEQYF	TGTGCCAGCAGTTACGTGGACAGGAGCTACGAGCAGTACTTC
TRBD2	TRBV30	TRBJ2-7	.	CACKLGLAYEQYF	TGTGCCTGTAAACTGGGACTAGCTTACGAGCAGTACTTC
.	TRBV19	TRBJ1-2	.	CASSPGRDELYGYTF	TGTGCCAGTAGTCCGGGACGGGACGAGCTCTATGGCTACACCTTC
TRBD1	TRBV5-6	TRBJ2-7	.	CASSLGQGQWQYF	TGTGCCAGCAGCTTGGGTCAGGGACAGTGGCAGTACTTC
TRBD2	TRBV9	TRBJ2-3	.	CASSATSGTDTQYF	TGTGCCAGCAGCGCGACTAGCGGCACAGATACGCAGTATTTT
TRBD1	TRBV5-4	TRBJ1-2	.	CASSSRIHRGGNGYTF	TGTGCCAGCAGCTCACGTATACACAGGGGCGGGAATGGCTACACCTTC
.	TRBV28	TRBJ2-1	.	CASIPSSGLGVYEQFF	TGTGCCAGCATCCCATCTTCCGGGCTTGGGGTTTATGAGCAGTTCTTC
.	TRBV6-1	TRBJ2-5	.	CASRKGTVGETQYF	TGTGCCAGCAGGAAAGGGACGGTGGGGGAGACCCAGTACTTC
.	TRBV6-5	TRBJ2-6	.	CASSSGANVLTF	TGTGCCAGCAGTTCTGGGGCCAACGTCCTGACTTTC
.	TRBV18	TRBJ2-7	.	CASSPNRPGEQYF	TGTGCCAGCTCACCAAATAGACCCGGCGAGCAGTACTTC
.	TRBV6-4	TRBJ2-1	once	CASRNPTSTNEQFF	TGTGCCAGCAGGAATCCGACCTCGACCAATGAGCAGTTCTTC
.	TRBV6-1	TRBJ2-1	.	CASNQGPNEQFF	TGTGCCAGCAATCAGGGACCGAATGAGCAGTTCTTC
.	TRBV6-5	TRBJ2-7	.	CASSYLGNEQYF	TGTGCCAGCAGTTACTTGGGAAACGAGCAGTACTTC
.	TRBV19	TRBJ2-6	.	CASSPRTSFNSGANVLTF	TGTGCCAGTAGTCCCCGTACAAGTTTCAACTCTGGGGCCAACGTCCTGACTTTC
TRBD1	TRBV5-1	TRBJ2-6	.	CASSLDGTAGANVLTF	TGCGCCAGCAGCTTGGACGGGACAGCTGGGGCCAACGTCCTGACTTTC
TRBD2	TRBV27	TRBJ2-1	.	CASTPTTLAGYGDEQFF	TGTGCCAGCACCCCCACCACTCTAGCGGGCTACGGTGATGAGCAGTTCTTC
.	TRBV5-1	TRBJ1-3	.	CASSTTGSGNTIYF	TGCGCCAGCAGCACAACAGGCTCTGGAAACACCATATATTTT
TRBD2	TRBV28	TRBJ2-5	.	CASSSGTSGRKTQYF	TGTGCCAGCAGCTCCGGGACTAGCGGGAGAAAGACCCAGTACTTC
TRBD1	TRBV10-3	TRBJ1-2	.	CATNQGAGYTF	TGTGCCACCAACCAGGGGGCCGGCTACACCTTC
TRBD2	TRBV10-2	TRBJ2-7	.	CASSDRVGAGRAYEQYF	TGCGCCAGCAGTGATAGAGTGGGAGCGGGGCGGGCCTACGAGCAGTACTTC
.	TRBV30	TRBJ2-5	.	CAWSVGGPRETQYF	TGTGCCTGGAGTGTGGGTGGGCCCCGAGAGACCCAGTACTTC
TRBD2	TRBV23-1	TRBJ2-7	.	CATSRTSGAGEQYF	TGCGCCACCTCGAGGACTAGCGGGGCGGGCGAGCAGTACTTC
.	TRBV7-9	TRBJ2-3	.	CASSSSASTDTQYF	TGTGCCAGCAGCTCGTCAGCTAGCACAGATACGCAGTATTTT
TRBD1	TRBV19	TRBJ2-7	.	CASSIRTGGVYEQYF	TGTGCCAGTAGTATTCGGACAGGGGGCGTCTACGAGCAGTACTTC
TRBD1	TRBV9	TRBJ1-2	once	CASSVSQGSYGYTF	TGTGCCAGCAGCGTCTCACAGGGGTCCTATGGCTACACCTTC
.	TRBV9	TRBJ2-5	.	CASSVLGSQETQYF	TGTGCCAGCAGCGTACTCGGGTCTCAAGAGACCCAGTACTTC
.	TRBV7-8	TRBJ1-5	.	CASSPVTGQPQHF	TGTGCCAGCAGCCCCGTAACGGGCCAGCCCCAGCATTTT
.	TRBV5-6	TRBJ2-4	.	CASSTGLAKNIQYF	TGTGCCAGCAGCACGGGACTCGCCAAAAACATTCAGTACTTC
TRBD2	TRBV28	TRBJ2-4	.	CASTTLRGVNIQYF	TGTGCCAGCACTACCCTGCGGGGGGTAAACATTCAGTACTTC
.	TRBV7-8	TRBJ1-1	.	CASSPLGGRNTEAFF	TGTGCCAGCAGCCCCCTGGGGGGCCGGAACACTGAAGCTTTCTTT
TRBD2	TRBV5-4	TRBJ2-2	.	CASSPGLAGGTGELFF	TGTGCCAGCAGCCCCGGACTAGCGGGAGGGACCGGGGAGCTGTTTTTT
.	TRBV7-6	TRBJ1-2	once	CASSPTANYGYTF	TGTGCCAGCAGCCCTACAGCTAACTATGGCTACACCTTC
.	TRBV5-4	TRBJ2-1	.	CASSLGEVFRSNYNEQFF	TGTGCCAGCAGCTTGGGGGAGGTATTCCGTTCGAACTACAATGAGCAGTTCTTC
.	TRBV11-2	TRBJ1-1	.	CASSGRGSVDTEAFF	TGTGCCAGCAGCGGACGTGGGAGTGTGGACACTGAAGCTTTCTTT
.	TRBV10-3	TRBJ2-1	.	CAISEEGGYNEQFF	TGTGCCATCAGTGAGGAGGGGGGCTACAATGAGCAGTTCTTC
.	TRBV25-1	TRBJ1-1	few	CASSEYGNTEAFF	TGTGCCAGCAGTGAATACGGAAACACTGAAGCTTTCTTT
.	TRBV12-5	TRBJ1-2	.	CASGLPQAGGYTF	TGTGCTAGTGGTTTGCCACAGGCGGGGGGCTACACCTTC
.	TRBV5-1	TRBJ2-5	.	CASSLVYMVETQYF	TGCGCCAGCAGTCTCGTTTACATGGTGGAGACCCAGTACTTC
.	TRBV11-2	TRBJ2-2	.	CASSRPGLSNTGELFF	TGTGCCAGCAGCCGCCCGGGACTTTCAAACACCGGGGAGCTGTTTTTT
TRBD1	TRBV6-5	TRBJ2-7	once	CASSYSGTGQYEQYF	TGTGCCAGCAGTTACTCAGGGACAGGGCAGTACGAGCAGTACTTC
.	TRBV5-5	TRBJ2-3	.	CASKLTDTQYF	TGTGCCAGCAAGTTGACAGATACGCAGTATTTT
.	TRBV11-2	TRBJ2-7	.	CASSLQGGLSYEQYF	TGTGCCAGCAGCTTACAGGGTGGCCTCTCCTACGAGCAGTACTTC
.	TRBV6-1	TRBJ1-2	.	CASSGTGEGSYGYTF	TGTGCCAGCAGTGGAACCGGGGAGGGGAGCTATGGCTACACCTTC
TRBD2	TRBV7-3	TRBJ2-1	once	CASSVGLAGGLVNGQFF	TGTGCCAGCAGCGTAGGACTAGCGGGAGGGTTAGTTAACGGGCAGTTCTTC
.	TRBV5-4	TRBJ1-2	.	CASSPLQGNYGYTF	TGTGCCAGCAGCCCCCTACAGGGTAACTATGGCTACACCTTC
TRBD1	TRBV16	TRBJ1-1	.	CATTTGGTEAFF	TGTGCCACGACGACAGGGGGAACTGAAGCTTTCTTT
.	TRBV5-1	TRBJ2-3	.	CASSLEGASADTQYF	TGCGCCAGCAGCTTGGAAGGGGCTAGCGCAGATACGCAGTATTTT
TRBD2	TRBV7-2	TRBJ2-7	few	CASSPRLAENYEQYF	TGTGCCAGCAGCCCTAGGCTAGCGGAGAACTACGAGCAGTACTTC
.	TRBV19	TRBJ1-2	.	CASSWTGNYGYTF	TGTGCCAGTAGTTGGACGGGTAACTATGGCTACACCTTC
.	TRBV5-8	TRBJ2-1	.	CASSSDRGSSYNEQFF	TGTGCCAGCAGCTCCGATCGGGGCAGCTCCTACAATGAGCAGTTCTTC
TRBD1	TRBV27	TRBJ1-4	.	CASSQNRGIGEKLFF	TGTGCCAGCAGTCAAAACAGGGGAATTGGGGAAAAACTGTTTTTT
.	TRBV18	TRBJ1-3	few	CASSPKGDPGNTIYF	TGTGCCAGCTCACCAAAGGGAGATCCTGGAAACACCATATATTTT
.	TRBV7-3	TRBJ1-1	many	CASSASSGQNTEAFF	TGTGCCAGCAGCGCCTCAAGCGGCCAAAACACTGAAGCTTTCTTT
.	TRBV5-6	TRBJ1-1	.	CASSLPGQGREAFF	TGTGCCAGCAGCTTGCCAGGGCAAGGAAGAGAAGCTTTCTTT